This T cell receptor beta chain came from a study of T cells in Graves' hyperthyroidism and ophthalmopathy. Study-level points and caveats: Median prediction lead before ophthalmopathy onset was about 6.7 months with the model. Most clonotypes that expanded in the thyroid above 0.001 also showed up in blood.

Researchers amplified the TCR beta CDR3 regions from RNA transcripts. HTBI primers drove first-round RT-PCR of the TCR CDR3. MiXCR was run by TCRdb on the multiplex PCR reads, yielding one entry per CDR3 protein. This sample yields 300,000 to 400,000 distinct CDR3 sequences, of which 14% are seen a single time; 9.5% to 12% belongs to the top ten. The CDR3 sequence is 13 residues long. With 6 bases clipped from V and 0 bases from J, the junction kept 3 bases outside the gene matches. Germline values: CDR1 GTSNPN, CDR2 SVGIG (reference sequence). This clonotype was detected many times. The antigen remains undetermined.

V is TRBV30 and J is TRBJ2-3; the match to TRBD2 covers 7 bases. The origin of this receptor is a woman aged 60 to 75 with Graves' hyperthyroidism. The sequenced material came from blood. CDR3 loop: CACLAVSTDTQYF. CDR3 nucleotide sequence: TGTGCCTGCCTAGCGGTAAGCACAGATACGCAGTATTTT.